The 20 T cell receptor beta chains reported below all come from one sample, sequenced in a study of blood T cell repertoires in COVID-19. The protocol was immunoSEQ multiplex PCR, while the TCRdb copy is restricted to in-frame clones and leaves out a portion. The top ten clones hold 7.5% of a sample with about 230,000 clones, 81% of them seen once. Sample: peripheral blood. The receptors here all came from a woman at least 80 years old with COVID-19, enrolled during active disease.

In DNA, the CDR3 is TGTGCCAGTAGTATAAAAGGGGACACTGAAGCTTTCTTT. Translated: CASSIKGDTEAFF. The chain uses TRBV19 and TRBJ1-1; D might be TRBD1 (5 bases). Looked up from germline, CDR1 is LNHDA and CDR2 is SQIVND (reference sequence). The CDR3 sequence is 13 residues long. Trimming cost V 2 bases and J 3 bases, with 7 bases left between them.

This sequence joins TRBV12-3 or TRBV12-4 and TRBJ2-5; 8 bases are a match to TRBD1. V lost 7 bases to trimming and J lost 1 base; unmatched junction nucleotides: 2. The CDR3 runs to 13 residues. In DNA form, the CDR3 reads TGTGCCAGCAAAGGACAGGGCCAAGAGACCCAGTACTTC. Protein sequence: CASKGQGQETQYF.

The V gene is TRBV27, the J gene TRBJ2-7; TRBD2 agrees at 12 bases. Germline lookup yields CDR1 MNHEY and CDR2 SMNVEV (reference sequence). V lost 5 bases, J lost 4 bases, and 6 bases stayed unmatched. The CDR3 is 15 amino acids. DNA of the CDR3: TGTGCCAGCAGTCCCAGGGGACTAGCGGGTTACGAGCAGTACTTC. Its translation: CASSPRGLAGYEQYF.

This clone has a handful of counts. The chain combines TRBV7-2 with TRBJ2-7, with 11 bases aligning to TRBD2. Unmatched junction bases numbered 4, after V lost 5 bases and J lost 4 bases. Germline CDR1 and CDR2: SGHTA and FQGNSA. This CDR3 has 14 residues. The CDR3 DNA follows: TGTGCCAGCAGCAGAGGGACTAGCGGATACGAGCAGTACTTC. This sequence encodes CASSRGTSGYEQYF.

This chain connects TRBV18 to TRBJ2-3; D remains ambiguous. Per germline, CDR1 KGHSH and CDR2 LQKENI. V was trimmed by 6 bases and J by 4 bases, leaving 20 bases between them. The CDR3 extends over 16 amino acids. The chain's CDR3 is CASSSPVLDQADTQYF. CDR3 nucleotide sequence: TGTGCCAGCTCCTCACCAGTCCTCGATCAGGCAGATACGCAGTATTTT.

This rearrangement joins TRBV6-5 to TRBJ1-2, with D hard to call. CDR3 length: 15 amino acids. Germline V gives CDR1 MNHEY, CDR2 SVGAGI. Trimming removed 4 bases from V and 0 bases from J, with 12 bases in between. CDR3 amino acids: CASSSTFTANYGYTF. Written as DNA, the CDR3 is TGTGCCAGCAGTTCCACTTTCACTGCTAACTATGGCTACACCTTC.

The chain is built from TRBV27 and TRBJ1-2, with D possibly TRBD1 on 6 matching bases. The CDR3 loop spans 12 amino acids. CDR1 is MNHEY and CDR2 is SMNVEV in the germline V gene (reference sequence). V was cut by 7 bases and J by 2 bases, with 8 bases left in between. DNA of the CDR3: TGTGCCAGCATGGACAGAAACTATGGCTACACCTTC. Protein: CASMDRNYGYTF.

The chain has TRBV9 and TRBJ2-2; TRBD1 matches at 7 bases. V dropped 4 bases and J dropped 7; count of bases not matched to a gene: 10. CDR3 length equals 15 residues. CDR1 and CDR2 (germline): SGDLS, YYNGEE. CDR3 sequence (DNA): TGTGCCAGCAGCCCAGACGGCAGGGGGTTCGGGGAGCTGTTTTTT. Protein product: CASSPDGRGFGELFF.

The J gene is TRBJ2-3, the V gene TRBV11-1; TRBD1 agrees at 9 bases. The CDR3 length is 15 residues. V was clipped by 5 bases and J by 6 bases; unmatched bases: 9. CDR1 SGHAT and CDR2 FQDESV come from the germline V gene (reference sequence). CDR3 protein: CASSSRDRDWDTQYF. The CDR3 DNA reads as TGTGCCAGCAGCAGCCGGGACAGGGATTGGGATACGCAGTATTTT.

This chain uses TRBV7-9 with TRBJ1-6, with D perhaps matching TRBD1 (6 bases). Germline lookup yields CDR1 SEHNR and CDR2 FQNEAQ (reference sequence). The CDR3 is made up of 16 amino acids. With 4 bases removed from V and 7 bases from J, the gap between germline ends came to 17 bases. The CDR3 region has the DNA TGTGCCAGCAGCTCCCAGGGGTCCACGGGAAATTCACCCCTCCACTTT. Translated: CASSSQGSTGNSPLHF. Based on the CDR3 plus reference TRBV7-9 and TRBJ1-6, the full variable domain is DTGVSQNPRHKITKRGQNVTFRCDPISEHNRLYWYRQTLGQGPEFLTYFQNEAQLEKSRLLSDRFSAERPKGSFSTLEIQRTEQGDSAMYLCASSSQGSTGNSPLHFGNGTRLTVT.

This chain uses TRBV5-1 with TRBJ2-1, with TRBD2 matching 7 bases. The CDR3 is made up of 15 amino acids. With V trimmed by 1 base and J by 2 bases, 3 bases remained unmatched. CDR1 SGHRS and CDR2 YFSETQ come from the germline V gene. The CDR3 DNA reads as TGCGCCAGCAGCTTGAATGCGGGAGCCTACAATGAGCAGTTCTTC. Protein sequence: CASSLNAGAYNEQFF.

The rearrangement joins TRBV5-8 to TRBJ1-5; D may be TRBD1 (6 bases). Germline CDR1 is SGHTS and CDR2 is YDEGEE. Trimming cost V 4 bases and J 2 bases, with 16 bases left between them. The CDR3 has 16 residues. The CDR3 reads CASSPRQALGNQPQHF. As DNA, the CDR3 is TGTGCCAGCAGCCCGAGACAGGCCCTTGGCAATCAGCCCCAGCATTTT. Looking up the rest from reference TRBV5-8 and TRBJ1-5 gives the full variable domain: EAGVTQSPTHLIKTRGQQATLRCSPISGHTSVYWYQQALGLGLQFLLWYDEGEERNRGNFPPRFSGRQFPNYSSELNVNALELEDSALYLCASSPRQALGNQPQHFGDGTRLSIL.

This chain uses TRBV11-2 with TRBJ2-2, with D possibly being TRBD1 (5 bases). V was cut by 2 bases and J by 5 bases, with 12 bases left in between. Germline V gene data show CDR1 as SGHAT and CDR2 as FQNNGV. CDR3 length: 15 residues. CDR3 region: CASSLRQGATGELFF. CDR3 nucleotides: TGTGCCAGCAGCTTAAGGCAGGGTGCAACCGGGGAGCTGTTTTTT.

The V gene is TRBV15, the J gene TRBJ2-7, with TRBD1 matching over 9 bases. Per germline, CDR1 LNHNV and CDR2 YYDKDF (reference sequence). The J segment lost 3 bases and the V segment lost 5 bases, leaving 5 bases of the junction unmatched. This CDR3 is 14 amino acids long. CDR3 amino acids: CATSLGQGVYEQYF. The CDR3 bases are TGTGCCACCAGCCTGGGACAGGGAGTCTACGAGCAGTACTTC.

V is TRBV6-1 and J is TRBJ2-7, with TRBD1 matching 9 bases. Germline assignment: CDR1 MNHNS and CDR2 SASEGT. The CDR3 is 15 amino acids. J was trimmed by 2 bases and V by 6 bases; bases with no gene match: 8. The CDR3 loop reads CASRNKGQGTYEQYF. The DNA for the CDR3 is TGTGCCAGCAGGAATAAGGGACAGGGAACCTACGAGCAGTACTTC.

This rearrangement joins TRBV6-6 to TRBJ1-2, with 8 positions matching TRBD1. V lost 4 bases and J lost 5; bases outside the gene matches: 6. The CDR3 extends over 14 amino acids. Germline assignment: CDR1 MNHNY and CDR2 SVGAGI (reference sequence). The CDR3 loop reads CASSLTGQVYGYTF. CDR3 coding DNA: TGTGCCAGCAGTTTAACGGGACAGGTATATGGCTACACCTTC.

The V call is TRBV6-5, the J call TRBJ1-5; no clear D. V lost 4 bases and J 1 base, leaving 8 bases between the germline ends. This CDR3 has 14 residues. Germline-derived CDR1 and CDR2 are MNHEY and SVGAGI. The CDR3 region is CASSWGGSNQPQHF. The CDR3 nucleotides read TGTGCCAGCAGTTGGGGAGGGAGCAATCAGCCCCAGCATTTT.

The chain carries TRBV24-1 and TRBJ1-1; TRBD1 might be the D (6 bases). V gave up 5 bases and J gave up 1 base, with 13 bases separating them. The germline CDR1 and CDR2 sequences are KGHDR and SFDVKD. The CDR3 has 15 amino acids. The CDR3 protein is CATSVSGHSNTEAFF. DNA for the CDR3: TGTGCCACCAGTGTCTCGGGACACTCGAACACTGAAGCTTTCTTT.

The genes are TRBV19 and TRBJ2-7; D is uncertain. The germline gives CDR1 LNHDA, CDR2 SQIVND (reference sequence). The CDR3 length is 12 residues. The V gene lost 4 bases and the J gene lost 7 bases, with 11 bases spanning the gap. CDR3 sequence reads: CASSTQYGEQYF. The CDR3 bases are TGTGCCAGTAGTACGCAGTACGGGGAGCAGTACTTC.

The rearrangement joins TRBV19 to TRBJ1-2, with TRBD1 matching over 8 bases. V lost 5 bases to trimming and J lost 8 bases; unmatched junction nucleotides: 7. CDR1 LNHDA and CDR2 SQIVND come from the germline V gene (reference sequence). There are 13 residues in the CDR3. CDR3 sequence (DNA): TGTGCCAGTAGTCCCGGACAGGGTATGGGCTACACCTTC. Encoded protein: CASSPGQGMGYTF.